This record looks at one T cell receptor beta chain sequence and its context. There are many counts of this clonotype. There is no known antigen for this receptor. Base qualities are missing; no much larger clone stands one base away. This specimen comes from a study of T-cell memory formation after mild COVID-19 (dated by TCRdb to about 2021). Concerning the study at large: TCR sequence clusters from the two donors were largely donor specific. In a couple of donors, T-cell clones that expanded and contracted after mild COVID-19 were followed by sequencing TCRalpha and TCRbeta repertoires longitudinally. The cohort comprised two young, previously healthy adult volunteers, one female and one male.

CDR1 is given as SEHNR and CDR2 as FQNEAQ, both from the germline V gene (reference sequence). Compared with germline, V lacks 5 bases and J lacks 1 base; bases without a gene match: 4. The CDR3 goes from the cysteine to the phenylalanine over 16 residues. The kept DNA is CDR3 alone, 48 bases in frame from the first base. The research as a whole found: Only two mild cases were covered in the study, and larger cohorts including severe cases with pre-infection samples were considered necessary. Clones that contracted from day 15 to 85 showed balanced CD4/CD8 phenotypes, whereas a second wave of clones that expanded from day 15 to 37 leaned towards CD4+. Whether the second-wave clones peaking on day 37 were SARS-CoV-2 specific was not confirmed. Contracting CD4+ clones were located mainly in the CM and EM memory subsets, whereas CD8+ clones were found to be enriched in EMRA. Some responding clones were found in pre-infection memory, which suggests that pre-existing cross-reactive memory T cells took part in the SARS-CoV-2 response.

Ficoll-Paque density gradient centrifugation was the method used to isolate PBMCs. Instrument on record: Illumina NovaSeq 6000. TCRalpha and TCRbeta cDNA libraries were constructed by 5'RACE with constant-segment primers, with sample barcodes and unique molecular identifiers being introduced. RNA was extracted from every sample with Trizol reagent. Libraries were amplified in two PCR steps, with a second sample barcode and Illumina TruSeq adapters added in the second step. Sequencing of libraries was performed on an Illumina NovaSeq with 2 x 150 bp paired-end reads. Per the authors' processing: With migec v1.2.7, reads were demultiplexed and then collapsed into UMI-guided consensus sequences. Using mixcr v2.1.11, the UMI consensuses were aligned to TRA and TRB V and J templates and assembled into clonotypes. A clonotype was counted as expanded or contracted only if both edgeR and NoisET called the change significant, with noise models trained on biological replicates. edgeR calls used a false discovery rate-adjusted p below 0.01 and a log2 fold-change threshold of 1. PCA with hierarchical clustering of max-normalized trajectories of the 1000 most abundant clonotypes was used as exploratory dynamics analysis. Separately sequenced CD4+ and CD8+ repertoires were used to assign the CD4 or CD8 phenotype of responding clones. The public reads were quality trimmed at Q25 with fastp and then assembled into clones with MiXCR by TCRdb, keeping productive beta chains. Records with the same CDR3 protein are collapsed into one entry carrying the most frequent genes and DNA. These V and J calls originate from TCRdb's pipeline instead of the authors' own analysis. Across this sample there are roughly 600,000 distinct CDR3 sequences, with roughly 18% seen only once. The top ten hold about 12% of the sample.

Sample: PBMCs or a T cell subset sorted from them (not recorded which). The clonotype originates from an adult woman who had mild COVID-19 (a few samples of this study predate the infection). The sample titles of this study are shuffled in the database, so cell type and time point are left out; the donor was told from shared clones. The chain was built from TRBV7-9 and TRBJ2-2; the junction holds 10 bases that match TRBD1. The nucleotide sequence reads TGTGCCAGCAGCCCCCGGGACAGGGGGAACACCGGGGAGCTGTTTTTT. It is translated as CASSPRDRGNTGELFF.